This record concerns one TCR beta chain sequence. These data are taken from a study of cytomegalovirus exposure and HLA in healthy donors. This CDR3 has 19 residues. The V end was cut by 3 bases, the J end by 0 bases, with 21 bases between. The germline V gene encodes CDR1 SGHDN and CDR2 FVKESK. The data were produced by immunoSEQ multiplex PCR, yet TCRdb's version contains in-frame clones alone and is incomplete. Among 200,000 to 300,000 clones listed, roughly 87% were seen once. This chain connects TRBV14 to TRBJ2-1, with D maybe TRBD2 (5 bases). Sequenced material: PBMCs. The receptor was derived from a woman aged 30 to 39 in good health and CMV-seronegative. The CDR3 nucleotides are TGTGCCAGCAGCCACCGGGTCTTATCCGGGATCGACTCCTACAATGAGCAGTTCTTC. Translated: CASSHRVLSGIDSYNEQFF. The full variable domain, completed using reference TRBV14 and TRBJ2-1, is EAGVTQFPSHSVIEKGQTVTLRCDPISGHDNLYWYRRVMGKEIKFLLHFVKESKQDESGMPNNRFLAERTGGTYSTLKVQPAELEDSGVYFCASSHRVLSGIDSYNEQFFGPGTRLTVL.